The 7 T cell receptor beta chains below all came from one sample that was sequenced in a study of OX40 agonist ivuxolimab in advanced cancers. The data were produced by immunoSEQ multiplex PCR, yet TCRdb's version contains in-frame clones alone and is incomplete. The sample carries about 83,000 clones, around 90% recorded once. Sequenced material: CD4+ or CD8+ T cells sorted from blood, taken in a trial of the OX40 agonist ivuxolimab. The receptor set was obtained from an adult with an advanced solid tumor such as melanoma, head and neck, liver or kidney cancer.

The chain links TRBV4-1 to TRBJ2-1, with 8 bases matching TRBD1. J lost 5 bases, V lost 2 bases, and 5 bases had no gene match. CDR3 length: 15 residues. Per the germline V gene, CDR1 is MGHRA and CDR2 is YSYEKL. The CDR3 spells CASSQPRTGNNEQFF. CDR3 sequence (DNA): TGCGCCAGCAGCCAACCCCGGACAGGGAACAATGAGCAGTTCTTC.

The V gene is TRBV4-2, the J gene TRBJ2-2; D call uncertain. The CDR3 is made up of 13 amino acids. The V gene lost 0 bases and the J gene lost 9 bases, with 8 bases spanning the gap. The germline V gene encodes CDR1 LGHNA and CDR2 YNFKEQ. CDR3 DNA sequence: TGTGCCAGCAGCCAAGAGCTACCGCGGGAGCTGTTTTTT. Translation: CASSQELPRELFF.

The chain joins TRBV11-3 to TRBJ2-1; TRBD2 aligns across 9 bases. Unmatched junction bases numbered 2, after V lost 0 bases and J lost 2 bases. The CDR3 contains 16 residues. Germline CDR1 SGHNT, CDR2 YENEEA. The chain's CDR3 is CASSLDGGGAYNEQFF. The CDR3, as DNA: TGTGCCAGCAGCTTAGACGGCGGGGGGGCCTACAATGAGCAGTTCTTC.

The V and J genes are TRBV9 and TRBJ2-3; D remains ambiguous. The V end was cut by 4 bases, the J end by 1 base, with 19 bases between. There are 17 residues in the CDR3. Germline V gives CDR1 SGDLS, CDR2 YYNGEE. The CDR3 loop is CASSTDLGLLGTDTQYF. The CDR3 nucleotides read TGTGCCAGCAGCACAGACTTAGGTCTCCTGGGCACAGATACGCAGTATTTT.

The J gene is TRBJ1-2, the V gene TRBV5-1, with D uncertain. V was shortened by 2 bases and J by 0 bases, with 11 bases between the two germline ends. This CDR3 has 15 residues. The germline CDR1 and CDR2 sequences are SGHRS and YFSETQ. As DNA, the CDR3 is TGCGCCAGCAGCTTTGGTGTGTCAGCTAACTATGGCTACACCTTC. It yields the protein CASSFGVSANYGYTF.

The genes are TRBV6-1 and TRBJ2-3; a possible D gene is TRBD1 (5 bases). From germline, CDR1 is MNHNS and CDR2 SASEGT. The V end was cut by 2 bases, the J end by 6 bases, with 18 bases between. The CDR3 extends over 16 amino acids. CDR3 nucleotides: TGTGCCAGCAGTGAACTAGTGCAGGGTTCCGGGGATACGCAGTATTTT. The encoded protein is CASSELVQGSGDTQYF.

This chain links TRBV10-3 with TRBJ2-1, with 10 bases aligning to TRBD2. In germline, CDR1 is ENHRY, CDR2 SYGVKD. The V gene end was trimmed by 8 bases and the J gene end by 4 bases; junction bases not matched to a gene: 8. The CDR3 has 15 residues. The CDR3 sequence: CAIGGTSARYNEQFF. CDR3 nucleotide sequence: TGTGCCATCGGTGGGACTAGCGCAAGATACAATGAGCAGTTCTTC.